Presented here are 9 T cell receptor beta chains from one specimen sequenced in a study of breast tumors, draining lymph nodes, adjacent tissues. Samples came from axillary lymph nodes draining the breast cancer. One entry per CDR3 protein results from TCRdb running MiXCR on the multiplex PCR reads. The top ten clones hold 1% to 1.5% of a sample with more than 85,000 distinct CDR3 sequences, about 20% of them seen once. The sequenced sample consisted of axillary lymph node tissue. The receptors originated from a female donor with breast cancer. Some clones in this sample may be carry-over from other donors' samples.

Many counts were recorded for this clonotype. The V call is TRBV20-1, the J call TRBJ2-3; D possibly corresponds to TRBD2 (5 bases). The CDR3 runs to 15 residues. The germline V and J ends were trimmed by 0 bases and 2 bases, with 12 bases remaining between them. The germline V gene encodes CDR1 DFQATT and CDR2 SNEGSKA (reference sequence). The CDR3 here is CSARDLGGATDTQYF. Written as DNA, the CDR3 is TGCAGTGCTAGAGACCTAGGAGGAGCCACAGATACGCAGTATTTT.

There are many counts of this clonotype. The genes are TRBV30 and TRBJ2-7; unclear D gene. Germline V CDR1 and CDR2: GTSNPN, SVGIG (reference sequence). This CDR3 spans 12 amino acids. V gave up 1 base and J gave up 0 bases, with 4 bases separating them. The CDR3: CAWSAHSYEQYF. Written as DNA, the CDR3 is TGTGCCTGGAGTGCTCACTCCTACGAGCAGTACTTC.

CDR3 sequence reads: CAISDPPGNRDTQYF. The DNA of the CDR3 is TGTGCCATCAGTGACCCTCCGGGAAATAGGGATACGCAGTATTTT. The J gene is TRBJ2-3, the V gene TRBV10-3; D is perhaps TRBD2 (5 bases). The V gene lost 3 bases and the J gene lost 6 bases, with 16 bases spanning the gap. The CDR3 totals 15 residues. The germline V gene encodes CDR1 ENHRY and CDR2 SYGVKD.

This clonotype was seen ten or more times. The chain combines TRBV6-1 with TRBJ2-7; D call uncertain. V dropped 0 bases and J dropped 7 bases, with 16 bases sitting between them. CDR1 and CDR2 (germline): MNHNS, SASEGT. The CDR3 spans 15 residues. The CDR3 DNA reads as TGTGCCAGCAGTGAAGCCCCAGGAGCGAGTGAGGAGCAGTACTTC. Its translation is CASSEAPGASEEQYF.

The table lists this clonotype with many counts. The chain recombines TRBV5-1 with TRBJ2-7; 10 bases are a match to TRBD1. This CDR3 spans 15 amino acids. V gave up 3 bases and J gave up 3 bases; unmatched junction bases: 6. Germline values: CDR1 SGHRS, CDR2 YFSETQ. This chain's CDR3 is CASSSGTGAGYEQYF. CDR3 coding DNA: TGCGCCAGCAGCTCCGGGACAGGGGCGGGCTACGAGCAGTACTTC.

In this sample, this clonotype turned up a few times. The V call is TRBV9, the J call TRBJ2-3; D is possibly TRBD1 (5 bases). Trimming left V 0 bases short and J 1 base short, with 18 bases between. CDR1 and CDR2 (germline): SGDLS, YYNGEE. The CDR3 has 18 amino acids. The CDR3 loop reads CASSVVGPQSTGTDTQYF. CDR3 coding DNA: TGTGCCAGCAGCGTAGTAGGCCCCCAGTCGACAGGCACAGATACGCAGTATTTT.

Regarding this clonotype: A read error may be the cause here, since a much bigger clone is one base away. The rearrangement links TRBV3-1 to TRBJ1-5, with D possibly being TRBD1 (5 bases). Germline V gene lookup returns CDR1 LGHDT and CDR2 YNNKEL (reference sequence). The CDR3 loop spans 14 amino acids. The CDR3 here is CAGSQGAHHQPQHF. CDR3 in DNA: TGTGCCGGCAGCCAAGGGGCCCATCATCAGCCCCAGCATTTT. The complete variable domain, with remaining parts taken from reference TRBV3-1 and TRBJ1-5, reads DTAVSQTPKYLVTQMGNDKSIKCEQNLGHDTMYWYKQDSKKFLKIMFSYNNKELIINETVPNRFSPKSPDKAHLNLHINSLELGDSAVYFCAGSQGAHHQPQHFGDGTRLSIL.

With respect to this clonotype: A read error is possible here, since a much larger clone lies one base away. The rearrangement links TRBV14 to TRBJ2-1; D not resolved. The CDR3 is made up of 12 amino acids. The V end lost 4 bases, the J end lost 2 bases, and 3 bases lay between the germline ends. Looked up from germline, CDR1 is SGHDN and CDR2 is FVKESK. The CDR3 protein is CASSLAYNEQFF. For the CDR3, the DNA is TGTGCCAGCAGCCTAGCCTACAATGAGCAGTTCTTC.

This clonotype was counted only a few times. This may arise from a read error, as a much more abundant clone is one base away. The rearrangement links TRBV5-8 to TRBJ2-7, with a tentative D call TRBD2 (5 bases). There are 14 residues in the CDR3. The germline V gene encodes CDR1 SGHTS and CDR2 YDEGEE. V was clipped by 5 bases and J by 6 bases, with 18 bases between them. This chain's CDR3 is CASRRNDGVGEQYF. CDR3 bases: TGTGCCAGCAGGCGAAATGACGGGGTAGGCGAGCAGTACTTC.